Listed here is a single T cell receptor (beta chain). These data originate in a study of blood T cell repertoires in COVID-19. Study context: The study drew acute and convalescent COVID-19 samples from the United States, Italy and Spain.

This CDR3 is built from 14 residues. The germline V gene has CDR1 KGHSH and CDR2 LQKENI. J gave up 4 bases and V 3 bases, and 3 bases lay outside the gene matches. Authors' processing steps: For nucleated cells, counts were estimated from reference gene primer amplification. TCRdb's table, derived via immunoSEQ multiplex PCR, lists solely in-frame clones and lacks some. The V and J calls and clone size are taken from that table; D and trimming were inferred from the DNA. Of 250,000 or so clones in the sample, 80% to 90% are singletons; the top ten hold 2% to 2.5%. The gene calls are TRBV18 and TRBJ1-2, with 9 bases that match TRBD1. This TCR was sampled from a man between 40 and 49 years old who had recovered from COVID-19. The sample taken for sequencing was peripheral blood. The DNA of the CDR3 is TGTGCCAGCTCACCGGAGACAGGGGGCTATGGCTACACCTTC. It yields the protein CASSPETGGYGYTF. The complete variable domain, with remaining parts taken from reference TRBV18 and TRBJ1-2, reads NAGVMQNPRHLVRRRGQEARLRCSPMKGHSHVYWYRQLPEEGLKFMVYLQKENIIDESGMPKERFSAEFPKEGPSILRIQQVVRGDSAAYFCASSPETGGYGYTFGSGTRLTVV.